Below, one TCR beta chain is given with its context. Its target is not known. The data stem from a study of response to subunit inactivated influenza vaccine. TCRdb processed the RT-PCR reads anew with MiXCR; each CDR3 protein has one entry. Among 650,000 to 800,000 distinct CDR3 sequences listed, less than 20% were seen once. Whole-study findings and limits: New T cells are recruited in small numbers by each seasonal influenza vaccination, according to the authors' suggestion.

CDR1 MNHEY and CDR2 SMNVEV come from the germline V gene (reference sequence). The CDR3 is 15 residues long. The germline V and J ends were trimmed by 7 bases and 7 bases, with 17 bases remaining between them. The material sequenced was PBMCs from blood, taken about 5 days after vaccination. This TCR came from a man over 45 who received an inactivated influenza vaccine. The chain joins TRBV27 to TRBJ1-6; perhaps TRBD1 as D (6 bases). CDR3 protein: CASKMGGHANSPLHF. CDR3 bases: TGTGCCAGCAAAATGGGGGGCCACGCGAATTCACCCCTCCACTTT.